The entry below gives a single T cell receptor (beta chain) sequence along with its context. Antigen specificity is unknown. This record belongs to a study of regulatory T cells in long-lasting Graves disease. Building the TCR beta libraries relied on iRepertoire HTBI primers, and CDR3 regions underwent Arm-PCR. TCRdb fed the multiplex PCR reads into MiXCR, producing one record per CDR3 protein. The profile shows 450,000 to 500,000 distinct CDR3 sequences, around 15% of them singletons. Study observations and caveats: TRBV28, TRBJ1-2 and TRBJ2-5 were favored in persistent disease.

CDR3 size: 16 residues. CDR1 SEHNR and CDR2 FQNEAQ come from the germline V gene (reference sequence). V was pared by 5 bases and J by 4 bases, with 12 bases of the junction left unmatched. Time point described: newly diagnosed GD, antithyroid drugs for less than 3 months. The TCR library was made from RNA extracted from PBMCs. These same records also appear under a second study, on T cells in Graves' hyperthyroidism and ophthalmopathy. This second report adds: When the TCR CDR3 underwent first-round RT-PCR, the HTBI primer set was used. The authors' 13 V-J model separated ophthalmopathy from stable hyperthyroidism. It was a median approximately 6.9 months before onset that the model predicted ophthalmopathy.

This material consisted of peripheral blood mononuclear cells (PBMCs), taken at new diagnosis, from a patient treated with antithyroid drugs. The rearrangement joins TRBV7-9 to TRBJ2-3, with 7 positions matching TRBD1. The sequence was obtained from a middle-aged man with Graves disease. In DNA form, the CDR3 reads TGTGCCAGCAGCCCCGCTCGAGACAGGGCCCCAGATACGCAGTATTTT. This gives the protein CASSPARDRAPDTQYF.